This T cell receptor (beta chain) is from a study of graft-versus-host responses after intestinal transplantation. The length of the CDR3 is 15 residues. V was cut by 5 bases and J by 7 bases, with 18 bases left in between. The germline V gene encodes CDR1 SGHVS and CDR2 FNYEAQ. Using immunoSEQ multiplex PCR, the repertoire was profiled, and TCRdb retains in-frame clones only, with some absent. Of around 30,000 clones in the sample, around 92% were seen once. The source material was PBMCs, sampled around 70 days after intestinal transplant. This chain uses TRBV7-6 with TRBJ2-1; D is perhaps TRBD2 (6 bases). The clonotype was recovered from a human patient who received an intestinal transplant, so some T cells may come from the graft donor. CDR3 in amino acids: CASSQDWTAGNEQFF. CDR3 nucleotide sequence: TGTGCCAGCAGCCAGGATTGGACGGCGGGGAATGAGCAGTTCTTC.